This TCR beta chain was retrieved from a study of graft-versus-host responses after intestinal transplantation. The wider study: All of the recipients had induction that used anti-thymocyte globulin, then tacrolimus and steroids for approximately 3 years.

The ends lost 1 base at V and 6 bases at J; junction bases unmatched: 7. The germline V gene has CDR1 GTSNPN and CDR2 SVGIG (reference sequence). CDR3 size: 15 residues. The assay was immunoSEQ multiplex PCR, and TCRdb's table has in-frame clones only and misses some. The sample lists tens of thousands of clones; roughly 89% were seen once. Sequencing was performed on bone marrow, taken roughly 780 days after intestinal transplantation. The clonotype was recovered from a human patient who received an intestinal transplant, so some T cells may come from the graft donor. This chain joins TRBV30 and TRBJ1-4; 8 nucleotides line up with TRBD1. CDR3 region: CAWSAAAGGYEKLFF. Here the CDR3 DNA reads TGTGCCTGGAGTGCGGCGGCAGGGGGCTATGAAAAACTGTTTTTT. Based on the CDR3 plus reference TRBV30 and TRBJ1-4, the full variable domain is SQTIHQWPATLVQPVGSPLSLECTVEGTSNPNLYWYRQAAGRGLQLLFYSVGIGQISSEVPQNLSASRPQDRQFILSSKKLLLSDSGFYLCAWSAAAGGYEKLFFGSGTQLSVL.